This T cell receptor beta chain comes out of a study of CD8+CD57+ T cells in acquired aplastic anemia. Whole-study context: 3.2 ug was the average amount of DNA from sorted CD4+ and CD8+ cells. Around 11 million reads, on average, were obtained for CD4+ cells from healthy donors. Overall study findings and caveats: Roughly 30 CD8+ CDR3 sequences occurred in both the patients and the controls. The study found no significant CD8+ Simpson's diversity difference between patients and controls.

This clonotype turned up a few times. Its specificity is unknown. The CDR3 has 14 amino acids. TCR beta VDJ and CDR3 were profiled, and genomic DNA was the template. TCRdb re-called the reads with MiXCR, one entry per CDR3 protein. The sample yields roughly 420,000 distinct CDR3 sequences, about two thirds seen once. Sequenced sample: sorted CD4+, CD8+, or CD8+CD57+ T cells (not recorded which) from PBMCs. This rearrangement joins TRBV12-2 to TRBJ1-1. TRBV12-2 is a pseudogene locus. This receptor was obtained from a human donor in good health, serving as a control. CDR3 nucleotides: TGTGTCAGTAGCTTAGGGCAGGCAAACACTGAAGCTTTCTTT. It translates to CVSSLGQANTEAFF.